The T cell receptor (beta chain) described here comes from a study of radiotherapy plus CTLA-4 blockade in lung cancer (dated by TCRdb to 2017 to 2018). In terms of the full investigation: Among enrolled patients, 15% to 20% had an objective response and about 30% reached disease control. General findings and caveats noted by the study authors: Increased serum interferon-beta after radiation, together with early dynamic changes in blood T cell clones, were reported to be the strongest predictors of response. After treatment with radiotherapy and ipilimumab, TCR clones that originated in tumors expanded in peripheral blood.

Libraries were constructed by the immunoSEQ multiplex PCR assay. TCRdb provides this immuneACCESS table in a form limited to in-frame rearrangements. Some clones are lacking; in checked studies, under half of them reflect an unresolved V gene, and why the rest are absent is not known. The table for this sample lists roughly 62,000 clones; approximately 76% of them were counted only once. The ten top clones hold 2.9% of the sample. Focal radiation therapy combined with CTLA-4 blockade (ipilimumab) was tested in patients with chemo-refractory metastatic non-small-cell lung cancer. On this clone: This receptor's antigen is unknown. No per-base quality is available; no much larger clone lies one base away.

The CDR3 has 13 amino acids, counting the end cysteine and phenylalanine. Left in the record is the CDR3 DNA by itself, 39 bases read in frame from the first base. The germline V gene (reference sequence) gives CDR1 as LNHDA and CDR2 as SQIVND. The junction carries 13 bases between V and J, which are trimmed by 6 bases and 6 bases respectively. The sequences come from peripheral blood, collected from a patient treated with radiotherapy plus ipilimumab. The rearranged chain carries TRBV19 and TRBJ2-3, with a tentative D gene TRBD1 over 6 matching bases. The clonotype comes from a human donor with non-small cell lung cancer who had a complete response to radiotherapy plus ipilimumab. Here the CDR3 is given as CASRTGTSDTQYF. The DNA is TGTGCCAGTAGGACCGGGACATCGGATACGCAGTATTTT.